This is a list of T cell receptor beta chains from one sample in a study of blood T cells in healthy people across ages. One entry per CDR3 protein results from TCRdb running MiXCR on the 5' RACE reads. The sample contains 1.5 million to 2 million distinct CDR3 sequences, 49% of which appear only once. The sequenced material came from blood. The receptors come from a middle-aged woman in good health. The CDR3 runs from the conserved cysteine through the conserved F or W. D genes are given only for firm matches. Clone size appears in some rows only: once, few, many, or a class for an expanded clone.

v_call	clone_size	j_call	d_call	cdr3_nt	cdr3_aa
TRBV6-5	-	TRBJ2-1	-	TGTGCCAGCAGTTACCGCGTGTGGGACGGACATAATGAGCAGTTCTTC	CASSYRVWDGHNEQFF
TRBV29-1	-	TRBJ1-1	-	TGCAGCGTAACGAGGACGGACATGAACACTGAAGCTTTCTTT	CSVTRTDMNTEAFF
TRBV7-9	-	TRBJ2-5	TRBD1	TGTGCCAGCAGCCGAGGATTAGACAGGGTGGAGACCCAGTACTTC	CASSRGLDRVETQYF
TRBV4-2	-	TRBJ1-1	-	TGTGCCAGCAGCCAACGGAGGGGATTGAACACTGAAGCTTTCTTT	CASSQRRGLNTEAFF
TRBV7-9	few	TRBJ2-7	TRBD2	TGTGCCAGCAGCCCGTCAACTAGCGGCGAGCAGTACTTC	CASSPSTSGEQYF
TRBV20-1	-	TRBJ1-5	-	TGCAGTGTTCCCCAGGGGCGGCGAGGGCAGCCCCAGCATTTT	CSVPQGRRGQPQHF
TRBV7-9	-	TRBJ1-2	-	TGTGCCAGCAGCTTAGTTTCATCCCGAATCTATGGCTACACCTTC	CASSLVSSRIYGYTF
TRBV20-1	-	TRBJ1-1	TRBD1	TGCAGTGCGCCGGGACAGGGGGCCACTGAAGCTTTCTTT	CSAPGQGATEAFF
TRBV12-3/TRBV12-4	-	TRBJ2-3	TRBD2	TGTGCCAGCAGCCGAGGACTAGCGGTGCCCACAGATACGCAGTATTTT	CASSRGLAVPTDTQYF
TRBV12-3/TRBV12-4	-	TRBJ2-3	TRBD1	TGTGCCAGCAGTCTTCGGACAGGGGTGAGCACAGATGCGCAGTATTTT	CASSLRTGVSTDAQYF
TRBV10-3	-	TRBJ1-2	TRBD1	TGTGCCATCAGTGAGGGGGGACAGGGCGTCTATGGCTACACCTTC	CAISEGGQGVYGYTF
TRBV4-3	-	TRBJ2-7	-	TGCGCCAGCAGCCAAGATGAAAGGGGCCCCGACTACGAGCAGTACTTC	CASSQDERGPDYEQYF
TRBV27	-	TRBJ2-2	-	TGTGCCAGCGGTTTAGCGGCAACGAACACCGGGGAGCTGTTTTTT	CASGLAATNTGELFF
TRBV5-6	-	TRBJ1-1	TRBD1	TGTGCCAGCAGCGAGGGGGACAGTGGGCCTGAAGCTTTCTTT	CASSEGDSGPEAFF
TRBV11-3	-	TRBJ2-5	TRBD2	TGTGCCAGCAGCGCGCGGGGGGCCAGGGAGACCCAGTACTTC	CASSARGARETQYF
TRBV14	-	TRBJ1-1	TRBD1	TGTGCCAGCAGCGAACGGACAGGCGGGACTTTCTTT	CASSERTGGTFF
TRBV7-2	-	TRBJ2-3	-	TGTGCCAGCAGCCCGAACGGGGCCTACGGAGATACGCAGTATTTT	CASSPNGAYGDTQYF
TRBV6-5	few	TRBJ1-2	-	TGTGCCACCAAGATAGGGTACGGCTACACCTTC	CATKIGYGYTF
TRBV29-1	few	TRBJ1-2	-	TGCAGCGTTGAAGAGAAATTCCACGGCTACACCTTC	CSVEEKFHGYTF
TRBV3-1	-	TRBJ2-3	TRBD1	TGTGCTAGCAGCCAAGGACAGGATAGCACAGATACGCAGTATTTT	CASSQGQDSTDTQYF
TRBV7-2	many	TRBJ2-6	-	TGTGCCAGCAGACCAGGCTCTGGGGCCAACGTCCTGACTTTC	CASRPGSGANVLTF
TRBV2	-	TRBJ1-2	TRBD1	TGTGCCCGCGAGACAGGGACTAACTATGGCTACACCTTC	CARETGTNYGYTF
TRBV7-2	-	TRBJ2-1	-	TGTGCCAGCAGCCCCCGGGTGACTTTAAAGCAGTTCTTC	CASSPRVTLKQFF
TRBV4-3	-	TRBJ2-7	-	TGCGCGAGCAGCCAAGGCACCCCGGGCCCATCGAGCTCCTACGAGCAGTACTTC	CASSQGTPGPSSSYEQYF
TRBV3-1	-	TRBJ2-4	-	TGTGCCAGCAGCCAAGAAGAGAGACTACAAAACATTCAGTACTTC	CASSQEERLQNIQYF
TRBV4-3	few	TRBJ2-7	-	TGCGCCAGCCGGCTTCAGGGTCGGGGGTACGAGCAGTACTTC	CASRLQGRGYEQYF